This T cell receptor beta chain was identified during a study of CD8+ T cells in alopecia areata (dated by TCRdb to the late 2010s). Regarding the complete study: Treated patients were enrolled in an open-label pilot trial of oral tofacitinib, 5 to 10 mg twice daily, for moderate-to-severe alopecia areata. Tofacitinib-treated patients had biopsies at baseline and at 4 and 24 weeks of treatment, with a later scalp biopsy in several patients. Human TCRbeta sequencing covered scalp tissue and sorted CD4+ and CD8+ peripheral blood T cells from patchy and totalis/universalis alopecia areata patients and healthy controls. RNA came from the PAXgene miRNA kit for fixed scalp, the miRNeasy kit for PBMCs, and the RNeasy kit for mouse skin. To study T cell clonal expansion in alopecia areata, the researchers applied high-throughput TCRbeta sequencing to both the C3H/HeJ mouse model and human patients. Clonality in the scalp was compared among normal scalp (n=4), patchy alopecia areata scalp (n=8), and alopecia totalis/universalis scalp (n=8). TCRbeta CDR3 regions were amplified by immunoSEQ multiplex PCR using 35 Vbeta forward and 13 Jbeta reverse primers. Patients received tofacitinib for 6 to 18 months and were then followed off drug for 6 months to check for delayed response and recurrence. Disease severity in treated patients was measured with the SALT score, which quantifies the percentage of affected scalp surface area. Broad study findings and their caveats: Shared TCR sequences between patients were less evident than in mice, which may be partly attributable to HLA diversity in the patient population. Many expanded lesional clones were found to persist in scalp and blood during tofacitinib treatment, and relapse after treatment cessation may be partly explained by this persistence. Lesional scalp, especially in alopecia totalis/universalis, showed higher clonality and more expanded CD8+ clones than normal scalp, suggesting antigenic drive. Tofacitinib significantly decreased scalp clonality and the number of expanded CD8+ clones among the top 100 scalp clones. Unlike mouse skin, which is dominated by gammadelta T cells, normal human skin has resident alphabeta T cells that are also sequenced, and this complicates analysis of the scalp TCR repertoire. The treated cohort was small, with a single nonresponder, so links between baseline CD8+ expansion and response need larger studies.

Looking up the germline V gene yields CDR1 SNHLY and CDR2 FYNNEI. Inclusive of the bounding cysteine and phenylalanine, the CDR3 is 16 residues long. Solely the CDR3 DNA is kept, with 48 bases framed from the first base. Ends trimmed: V by 2 bases, J by 3 bases; bases unmatched to a gene: 9. The method behind the library was the immunoSEQ multiplex PCR assay. RNA was extracted from all samples and reverse transcribed into cDNA, which served as template for TCR sequencing. First-strand cDNA was synthesized using SuperScript III with a 2:1 mix of oligo-dT and random hexamers. A synthetic immune receptor repertoire was used to gauge amplification bias, and whatever bias remained was removed computationally. The published analysis was carried out like this. Raw reads were preprocessed to remove errors, and CDR3 was defined by IMGT conventions from the conserved cysteine to phenylalanine. Clonality was computed as 1 minus the Shannon entropy, with the entropy normalized by log2 of the number of productive unique TCRs. CD4 or CD8 identity of scalp clones was inferred by cross-referencing scalp TCRbeta sequences with sorted blood CD4 and CD8 repertoires. In TCRdb, the immuneACCESS table is reduced to in-frame sequences with V and J assigned. These tables do not hold every clone; where another copy was compared, an unresolved V gene accounts for under half, and the others remain unexplained. The DNA gave D and trimming, while V, J and clone size come from that table. This sample gives around 70,000 clones in total; 29% of them show up just once. The top ten clonotypes cover about 15% of the sample.

This specimen's time point label, interpreted: 4 weeks on oral tofacitinib. Sample treatment or condition, as interpreted from the label and publication: oral pan-JAK inhibitor, 5-10 mg twice daily. Lesional scalp punch biopsies and peripheral blood were obtained from alopecia areata patients. After PBMCs were isolated by density centrifugation and stained for CD3, CD4 and CD8, a FACSAria was used to sort CD4+ and CD8+ T cells. In regard to this clone: Which antigen it targets is not known. One base away there is no much larger clone; base qualities are not given.

This chain joins TRBV2 to TRBJ2-5, and TRBD2 aligns with 7 junction nucleotides. The origin of this receptor is a human donor with alopecia areata. The material was CD8+ T cells sorted from blood, obtained at week 4, from a patient treated with tofacitinib. The CDR3 reads as follows: CASSERRLAVKETQYF. Here is the DNA: TGTGCCAGCAGTGAACGCCGGCTAGCGGTGAAAGAGACCCAGTACTTC.